The 27 T cell receptor beta chains below come from one sample, sequenced in a study of shared clonotypes between healthy human individuals. TCRdb's table, derived via immunoSEQ multiplex PCR, lists solely in-frame clones and lacks some. In the table there are around 1.1 million clones, around three quarters of which are singletons. Source material: memory CD4+ T cells from PBMCs. This sample's subset: CD45RA-negative fraction. These receptors came from a man younger than 35 in good health. Some clones in this sample may be carry-over from other donors' samples.

A note on this clone: At one end the junction does not follow the germline gene, possibly because of a read error. The chain links TRBV30 to TRBJ1-1; D is uncertain. Germline-derived CDR1 and CDR2 are GTSNPN and SVGIG (reference sequence). The CDR3 covers 12 residues. CDR3 residues: CAWSVELRRRLF. CDR3 DNA: TGTGCCTGGAGTGTAGAGCTCCGAAGAAGGCTCTTT.

The rearrangement links TRBV30 to TRBJ2-2; 9 bases map to TRBD2. Trimming at V came to 6 bases and at J to 1 base, leaving 9 bases not matched to a gene. The CDR3 is 16 residues long. Germline CDR1 reads GTSNPN; CDR2 reads SVGIG (reference sequence). This CDR3 reads CACPRRLAVNTGELFF. CDR3 nucleotide sequence: TGTGCCTGCCCTCGGCGACTAGCGGTGAACACCGGGGAGCTGTTTTTT.

The chain has TRBV2 and TRBJ2-7; weak D call: TRBD1 (5 bases). This CDR3 has 15 amino acids. V gave up 6 bases and J gave up 4 bases, with 19 bases separating them. The germline CDR1 and CDR2 sequences are SNHLY and FYNNEI. CDR3 in DNA: TGTGCCAGCAGCGCCAGGACACAAGCCCCTTACGAGCAGTACTTC. Translating it yields CASSARTQAPYEQYF.

The rearrangement uses TRBV25-1 and TRBJ1-3; D remains ambiguous. The CDR3 runs to 16 residues. The V end was cut by 3 bases, the J end by 2 bases, with 14 bases between. Germline loops: CDR1 MGHDK, CDR2 SYGVNS. This CDR3 reads CASSDTKRTTGNTIYF. CDR3 DNA sequence: TGTGCCAGCAGTGACACTAAGAGGACTACTGGAAACACCATATATTTT.

The genes are TRBV5-1 and TRBJ2-5; a possible D gene is TRBD1 (6 bases). Germline V CDR1 and CDR2: SGHRS, YFSETQ. Deletions cut 4 bases from V and 2 bases from J, with 12 bases between. The CDR3 extends over 14 amino acids. For the CDR3, the DNA is TGCGCCAGCAGCCAACAGGGTTTACAAGAGACCCAGTACTTC. It specifies CASSQQGLQETQYF.

The V gene is TRBV2, the J gene TRBJ2-1, with D possibly TRBD1 on 5 matching bases. The germline V gene encodes CDR1 SNHLY and CDR2 FYNNEI. The V and J ends lost 8 bases and 4 bases respectively, with 6 bases between them. The CDR3 consists of 11 residues. CDR3 sequence: CASAGYNEQFF. The DNA for the CDR3 is TGTGCCAGCGCAGGGTACAATGAGCAGTTCTTC. The full variable domain, its missing parts supplied by reference TRBV2 and TRBJ2-1, is EPEVTQTPSHQVTQMGQEVILRCVPISNHLYFYWYRQILGQKVEFLVSFYNNEISEKSEIFDDQFSVERPDGSNFTLKIRSTKLEDSAMYFCASAGYNEQFFGPGTRLTVL.

The chain has TRBV5-1 and TRBJ2-2, with D possibly being TRBD1 (6 bases). This CDR3 is built from 15 residues. CDR1 is SGHRS, CDR2 YFSETQ, per germline. The V and J ends lost 4 bases and 6 bases respectively, with 16 bases between them. The CDR3 DNA is TGCGCCAGCAGCCAGGGACACGGGTCTCCCGGGGAGCTGTTTTTT. It translates to CASSQGHGSPGELFF.

V gene TRBV9 combines with J gene TRBJ2-7; D unclear. Germline V lookup: CDR1 SGDLS, CDR2 YYNGEE. Trimming stripped 4 bases from V and 1 base from J, with 12 bases between. The CDR3 sequence is 14 residues long. The CDR3: CASSRDTISYEQYF. The CDR3 nucleotides read TGTGCCAGCAGCCGAGACACTATATCCTACGAGCAGTACTTC.

The chain is built from TRBV28 and TRBJ2-5, with 12 bases fitting TRBD2. The V gene end was trimmed by 8 bases and the J gene end by 7 bases; junction bases not matched to a gene: 14. The CDR3 is 16 amino acids. Germline CDR1 and CDR2: MDHEN and SYDVKM. The CDR3 coding sequence is TGTGCCAGCGCGCCCCTAGCGGGAGGGCCACTCGGGACCCAGTACTTC. Translation gives CASAPLAGGPLGTQYF.

This clone was seen a single time. The rearrangement uses TRBV23-1 and TRBJ2-5; D gene uncertain. TRBV23-1 is sorted into the ORF group, with uncertain function. This CDR3 spans 16 amino acids. V was shortened by 10 bases and J by 3 bases, with 24 bases between the two germline ends. The DNA for the CDR3 is TGCGCCACCCACGGCTGCCCGGACGGCAGAAAAGAGACCCAGTACTTC. Its translation: CATHGCPDGRKETQYF.

This chain uses TRBV27 with TRBJ2-2, with D possibly TRBD1 on 6 matching bases. The germline V and J ends were trimmed by 2 bases and 4 bases, with 11 bases remaining between them. Germline V gives CDR1 MNHEY, CDR2 SMNVEV (reference sequence). CDR3 length: 15 amino acids. The CDR3 sequence: CASSLRAGVTGELFF. The CDR3 DNA reads as TGTGCCAGCAGTTTAAGGGCAGGGGTCACCGGGGAGCTGTTTTTT.

The chain joins TRBV2 to TRBJ1-1; 9 bases match TRBD1. Germline CDR1 reads SNHLY; CDR2 reads FYNNEI. V gave up 5 bases and J gave up 0 bases; unmatched junction bases: 4. The CDR3 covers 15 residues. CDR3 DNA: TGTGCCAGCAGTTGGGGACAGGGCTTGAACACTGAAGCTTTCTTT. Protein product: CASSWGQGLNTEAFF. Filled out from reference TRBV2 and TRBJ1-1, the complete variable domain reads EPEVTQTPSHQVTQMGQEVILRCVPISNHLYFYWYRQILGQKVEFLVSFYNNEISEKSEIFDDQFSVERPDGSNFTLKIRSTKLEDSAMYFCASSWGQGLNTEAFFGQGTRLTVV.

This clone has more than one count but fewer than ten. The gene calls are TRBV5-1 and TRBJ2-5; tentative D call: TRBD1 (5 bases). Matching the DNA end better, TRBJ2-7 makes the J call doubtful. The CDR3 sequence is 12 residues long. Germline loops: CDR1 SGHRS, CDR2 YFSETQ. The CDR3 DNA reads as TGCGCCAGCAGCTCCAGGGACTACGAGCAGTACTTC. This gives the protein CASSSRDYEQYF.

V usage is TRBV6-6 and J usage is TRBJ1-5, with TRBD1 identical over 7 bases. Looked up from germline, CDR1 is MNHNY and CDR2 is SVGAGI (reference sequence). V trimming: 2 bases; J trimming: 6 bases; junction bases outside the gene matches: 7. The CDR3 loop spans 15 amino acids. CDR3 region: CASSYRGRESQPQHF. CDR3 nucleotide sequence: TGTGCCAGCAGTTACAGGGGGCGCGAGAGTCAGCCCCAGCATTTT.

The rearrangement links TRBV29-1 to TRBJ2-7; D ambiguous. Trimming pared 6 bases from V and 0 bases from J, leaving 12 bases between. This CDR3 is 13 amino acids long. Germline CDR1 reads SQVTM; CDR2 reads ANQGSEA. CDR3 protein: CSVRRPSSYEQYF. The CDR3 DNA follows: TGCAGCGTCCGAAGGCCTAGCTCCTACGAGCAGTACTTC.

The chain couples TRBV6-6 to TRBJ2-3; 12 bases match TRBD2. This CDR3 contains 15 residues. After removal of 5 bases from V and 5 bases from J, the junction contained 5 bases not matched to a gene. The germline gives CDR1 MNHNY, CDR2 SVGAGI (reference sequence). The CDR3 loop reads CASSPGLAGQDTQYF. CDR3 DNA sequence: TGTGCCAGCAGTCCCGGACTAGCGGGACAAGATACGCAGTATTTT.

The CDR3 spells CASSLAPTSTDTQYF. CDR3 nucleotide sequence: TGCGCCAGCAGCTTGGCGCCTACTAGCACAGATACGCAGTATTTT. The rearrangement links TRBV5-1 to TRBJ2-3; no clear D. This CDR3 is 15 amino acids long. Germline lookup yields CDR1 SGHRS and CDR2 YFSETQ. Trimming left V 0 bases short and J 0 bases short, with 8 bases between.

This clone showed up many times. This chain uses TRBV6-1 with TRBJ1-1, with 7 nucleotides matching TRBD1. Losses at the gene ends were 4 bases for V and 1 base for J; bases not matched to a gene: 6. The CDR3 totals 15 residues. Per germline, CDR1 MNHNS and CDR2 SASEGT. The CDR3 is CASSVTGSGNTEAFF. The CDR3 DNA follows: TGTGCCAGCAGTGTGACAGGGTCGGGGAACACTGAAGCTTTCTTT.

This chain joins TRBV28 and TRBJ1-5; D is perhaps TRBD1 (5 bases). This CDR3 is 16 amino acids long. V was trimmed by 0 bases and J by 5 bases, leaving 14 bases between them. Germline V CDR1 and CDR2: MDHEN, SYDVKM. Written as DNA, the CDR3 is TGTGCCAGCAGTTTATGGCGGGGCCTGGGGGATCAGCCCCAGCATTTT. Protein product: CASSLWRGLGDQPQHF. The variable domain in full, completed from reference TRBV28 and TRBJ1-5, reads DVKVTQSSRYLVKRTGEKVFLECVQDMDHENMFWYRQDPGLGLRLIYFSYDVKMKEKGDIPEGYSVSREKKERFSLILESASTNQTSMYLCASSLWRGLGDQPQHFGDGTRLSIL.

The V call is TRBV7-8, the J call TRBJ2-1, with D hard to call. Trimming took off 5 bases at V and 9 bases at J, with 11 bases between the two ends. Germline CDR1 SGHVS, CDR2 FQNEAQ. This CDR3 contains 12 residues. The CDR3 reads CASSPVFLEQFF. The CDR3 DNA sequence: TGTGCCAGCAGCCCCGTTTTTCTTGAGCAGTTCTTC.

J is TRBJ1-5 and V is TRBV2, with a possible D match to TRBD1 (5 bases). CDR3 size: 13 residues. V gave up 4 bases and J gave up 4 bases, with 8 bases separating them. Germline CDR1 and CDR2: SNHLY and FYNNEI. CDR3 coding DNA: TGTGCCAGCAGTGCCGGGGCGAATCAGCCCCAGCATTTT. Translation: CASSAGANQPQHF. Complete variable domain (other parts from reference TRBV2 and TRBJ1-5): EPEVTQTPSHQVTQMGQEVILRCVPISNHLYFYWYRQILGQKVEFLVSFYNNEISEKSEIFDDQFSVERPDGSNFTLKIRSTKLEDSAMYFCASSAGANQPQHFGDGTRLSIL.

This chain joins TRBV27 and TRBJ2-7; 10 bases agree with TRBD1. The V and J ends lost 6 bases and 1 base, in that order; junction bases with no gene match: 12. In germline, CDR1 is MNHEY, CDR2 SMNVEV (reference sequence). The CDR3 contains 17 residues. CDR3 sequence (DNA): TGTGCCAGCAGGCGTAGATCCGGGACAGGGGCATCCTACGAGCAGTACTTC. Its protein product is CASRRRSGTGASYEQYF.

The chain combines TRBV29-1 with TRBJ2-7; 7 positions match TRBD1. The CDR3 runs to 13 residues. CDR1 is SQVTM and CDR2 is ANQGSEA in the germline V gene. V was clipped by 5 bases and J by 3 bases; unmatched bases: 7. CDR3 sequence reads: CSVWDSIYYEQYF. In DNA form, the CDR3 reads TGCAGCGTTTGGGACAGCATCTACTACGAGCAGTACTTC.

Points on this clone: The sample carries other DNA sequences with the same CDR3. The V and J genes are TRBV5-1 and TRBJ1-3; D not resolved. Trimming took off 4 bases at V and 0 bases at J, with 8 bases between the two ends. The CDR3 has 14 amino acids. Germline-derived CDR1 and CDR2 are SGHRS and YFSETQ. The CDR3 is CASSPGSSGNTIYF. Written as DNA, the CDR3 is TGCGCCAGCAGCCCGGGGAGCTCTGGAAACACCATATATTTT.

The chain is built from TRBV28 and TRBJ2-7; no clear D. The CDR3 sequence is 12 residues long. The V end was cut by 7 bases, the J end by 3 bases, with 10 bases between. The germline gives CDR1 MDHEN, CDR2 SYDVKM. The CDR3 DNA reads as TGTGCCAGCAAGGCTACCGACTACGAGCAGTACTTC. This codes for CASKATDYEQYF. The whole variable domain, remainder taken from reference TRBV28 and TRBJ2-7, is DVKVTQSSRYLVKRTGEKVFLECVQDMDHENMFWYRQDPGLGLRLIYFSYDVKMKEKGDIPEGYSVSREKKERFSLILESASTNQTSMYLCASKATDYEQYFGPGTRLTVT.

The V gene is TRBV18, the J gene TRBJ2-4, with TRBD1 matching 9 bases. Germline-derived CDR1 and CDR2 are KGHSH and LQKENI. V shed 3 bases, J shed 1 base, and the junction held 7 bases outside the gene matches. The CDR3 has 17 residues. DNA for the CDR3: TGTGCCAGCTCACCTTCTCGACAGGGGGTTGCCAAAAACATTCAGTACTTC. This codes for CASSPSRQGVAKNIQYF. Full variable domain (missing parts from reference TRBV18 and TRBJ2-4): NAGVMQNPRHLVRRRGQEARLRCSPMKGHSHVYWYRQLPEEGLKFMVYLQKENIIDESGMPKERFSAEFPKEGPSILRIQQVVRGDSAAYFCASSPSRQGVAKNIQYFGAGTRLSVL.

Note on this clone: Different DNA sequences within this sample yield the same CDR3. The chain couples TRBV5-1 to TRBJ2-5; TRBD1 is a possible D gene (5 bases). The V gene's germline CDR1 is SGHRS and CDR2 YFSETQ. Between the trimmed V and J ends, which lost 2 bases and 1 base, there was a span of 9 bases. The CDR3 consists of 14 residues. This chain's CDR3 is CASSLRQPQETQYF. The CDR3, as DNA: TGCGCCAGCAGCTTAAGACAGCCCCAAGAGACCCAGTACTTC.